Sequencing of this T cell receptor (beta chain) was carried out in a study of regulatory T cells in long-lasting Graves disease. Overall study results and limits: Persistent disease favored TRBV28, TRBJ1-2 and TRBJ2-5.

Combining iRepertoire HTBI primers with Arm-PCR of CDR3 regions, the authors built TCR beta libraries. From the multiplex PCR reads, TCRdb called clonotypes with MiXCR, one entry per CDR3 protein. The sample has 500,000 to 700,000 distinct CDR3 sequences, roughly 15% seen once. This clonotype was recorded many times. What it binds is unknown. Time point here: newly diagnosed GD, antithyroid drugs for less than 3 months. From PBMCs, RNA was extracted and then used to make the TCR library. Per the germline V gene, CDR1 is MDHEN and CDR2 is SYDVKM. The CDR3 has 17 amino acids. V shed 6 bases, J shed 3 bases, and the junction held 14 bases outside the gene matches. The same sample was also studied in work on T cells in Graves' hyperthyroidism and ophthalmopathy. As reported in that work: Researchers found most expanded thyroid clonotypes above 0.001 in blood as well.

The TCR sequence derives from a woman aged 25 to 39 with Graves disease. The chain combines TRBV28 with TRBJ2-7; 10 bases are shared with TRBD2. This sample comprised peripheral blood mononuclear cells (PBMCs), obtained at new diagnosis, from a patient treated with antithyroid drugs. The CDR3 spells CASRTESGLAEVYEQYF. Here the CDR3 DNA reads TGTGCCAGCAGAACTGAATCAGGACTAGCGGAAGTCTACGAGCAGTACTTC.